This T cell receptor beta chain emerged from a study of T-cell reconstitution after alpha-beta-depleted transplantation in children. General study results and limits: About two months after transplant, alpha-beta T cells reportedly came from several hundred expanded graft clones. Recipient T cells and thymic progenitors that survived gave rise to the high TCRbeta diversity observed at day 60 in some patients. T-cell numbers and diversity one year post-transplant derived largely from freshly generated T cells.

Unique molecular identifiers were incorporated during preparation of the TCRbeta library. MiXCR, run by TCRdb on the PCR reads, gives a single entry per CDR3 protein. This sample has 250,000 to 300,000 distinct CDR3 sequences, with around a tenth found just once. Germline-derived CDR1 and CDR2 are LGHNA and YSLEER. The CDR3 consists of 14 residues. V was shortened by 1 base and J by 4 bases, with 11 bases between the two germline ends. There are many counts of this clonotype. The antigen is unknown. The J gene is TRBJ2-7, the V gene TRBV4-3; D possibly corresponds to TRBD2 (7 bases). Source: PBMCs, taken before TCRalphabeta/CD19-depleted stem cell transplant. The clonotype comes from a boy under two years old with acute myeloid leukemia, due to receive a stem cell transplant. The CDR3 sequence: CASSQAGEGYEQYF. The DNA of the CDR3 is TGCGCCAGCAGCCAAGCAGGGGAGGGATACGAGCAGTACTTC.